This TCR beta chain was observed in a study of T cell repertoires in ileal Crohn's disease. In the study overall: Each sample's TCRB immunosequencing used five hundred nanograms of biopsy DNA. The study, taken as a whole, reports: Mucosal expansions were suggested to be mainly CD8 T cells. All patients with clonality above 26.8% had endoscopic recurrence. Compared with non-smokers, active smokers at surgery showed more clonal expansions.

Profiled with immunoSEQ multiplex PCR; TCRdb holds only in-frame clones, not every one. The sample has roughly 17,000 clones; around 90% are singletons. The V gene's germline CDR1 is KGHSH and CDR2 LQKENI. After removal of 5 bases from V and 1 base from J, the junction contained 2 bases not matched to a gene. CDR3 length equals 14 residues. Comment on this clone: What it recognizes is unknown.

The time point is: inflamed ileum from the surgical specimen. This chain connects TRBV18 to TRBJ1-1; 9 nucleotides line up with TRBD1. This receptor was identified in an adult with Crohn's disease. The sequencing input was ileal tissue. Written as DNA, the CDR3 is TGTGCCAGCTCAGGACAGGGGCCGAACACTGAAGCTTTCTTT. Protein: CASSGQGPNTEAFF.